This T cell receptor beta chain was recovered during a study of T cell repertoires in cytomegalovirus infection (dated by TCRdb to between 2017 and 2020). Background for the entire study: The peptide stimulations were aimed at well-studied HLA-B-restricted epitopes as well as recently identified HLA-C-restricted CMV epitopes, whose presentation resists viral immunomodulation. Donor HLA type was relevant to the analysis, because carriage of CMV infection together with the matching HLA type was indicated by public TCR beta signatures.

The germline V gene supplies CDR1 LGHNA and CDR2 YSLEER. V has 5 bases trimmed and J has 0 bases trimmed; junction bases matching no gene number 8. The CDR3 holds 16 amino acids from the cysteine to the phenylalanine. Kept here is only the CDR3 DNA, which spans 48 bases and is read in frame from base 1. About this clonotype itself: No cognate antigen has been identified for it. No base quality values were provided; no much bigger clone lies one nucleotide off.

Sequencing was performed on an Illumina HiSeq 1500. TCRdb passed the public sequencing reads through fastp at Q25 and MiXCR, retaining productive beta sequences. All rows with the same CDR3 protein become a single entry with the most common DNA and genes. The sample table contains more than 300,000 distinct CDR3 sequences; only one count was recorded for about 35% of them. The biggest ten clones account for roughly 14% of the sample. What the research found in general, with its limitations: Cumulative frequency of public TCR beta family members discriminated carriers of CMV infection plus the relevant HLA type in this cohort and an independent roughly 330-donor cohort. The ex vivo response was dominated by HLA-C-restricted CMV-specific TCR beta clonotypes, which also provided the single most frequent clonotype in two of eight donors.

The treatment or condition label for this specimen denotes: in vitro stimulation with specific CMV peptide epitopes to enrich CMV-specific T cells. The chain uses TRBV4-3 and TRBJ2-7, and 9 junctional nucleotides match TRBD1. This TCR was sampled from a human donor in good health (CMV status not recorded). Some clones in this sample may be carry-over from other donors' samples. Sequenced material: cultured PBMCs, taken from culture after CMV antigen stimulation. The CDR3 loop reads CASSARTGANSYEQYF. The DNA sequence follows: TGCGCCAGCAGCGCCCGGACAGGGGCGAACTCCTACGAGCAGTACTTC.